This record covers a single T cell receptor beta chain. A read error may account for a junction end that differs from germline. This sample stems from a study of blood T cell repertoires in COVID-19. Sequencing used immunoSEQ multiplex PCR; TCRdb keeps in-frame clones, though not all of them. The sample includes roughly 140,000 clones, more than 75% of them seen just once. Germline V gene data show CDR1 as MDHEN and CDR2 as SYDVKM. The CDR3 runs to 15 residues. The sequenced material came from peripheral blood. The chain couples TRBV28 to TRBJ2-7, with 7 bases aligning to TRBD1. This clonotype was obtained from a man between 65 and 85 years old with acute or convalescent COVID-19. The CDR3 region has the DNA TGTACCAGCAACCGCCCCGGGACAGTGAGTTACGAGCAGTACTTC. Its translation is CTSNRPGTVSYEQYF.